This section outlines one T cell receptor (beta chain) sequence together with its context. Germline CDR1 and CDR2: LGHNA and YSLEER. V shed 4 bases, J shed 6 bases, and the junction held 7 bases outside the gene matches. The CDR3 length is 14 residues. The data are from a study of identical twins. TCRdb re-analysed the 5' RACE reads in MiXCR, keeping a single row per CDR3 protein. This table holds some 690,000 distinct CDR3 sequences, around 20% found once. These records were also assigned to another study, of T cells expressing NK-cell markers.

The sequencing sample was made of PBMCs. The sequence derives from a woman aged 18 to 35 in good health. The V and J genes are TRBV4-3 and TRBJ2-7; 9 bases are shared with TRBD1. CDR3 sequence reads: CASSLQRQGGEQYF. DNA for the CDR3: TGCGCCAGCAGCCTTCAACGACAGGGGGGCGAGCAGTACTTC.